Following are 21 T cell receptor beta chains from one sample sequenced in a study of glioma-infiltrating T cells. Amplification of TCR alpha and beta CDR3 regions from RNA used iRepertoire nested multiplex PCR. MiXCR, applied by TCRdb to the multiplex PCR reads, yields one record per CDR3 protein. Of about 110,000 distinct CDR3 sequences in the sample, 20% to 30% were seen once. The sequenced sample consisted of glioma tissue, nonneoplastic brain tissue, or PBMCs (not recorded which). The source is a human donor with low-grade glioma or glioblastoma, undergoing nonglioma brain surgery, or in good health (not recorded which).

The CDR3 sequence is CASRTALQPNYGYTF. The CDR3 DNA sequence: TGCGCCAGCAGAACCGCCCTACAGCCGAACTATGGCTACACCTTC. The V call is TRBV5-1, the J call TRBJ1-2; D gene uncertain. The CDR3 loop spans 15 amino acids. V was pared by 5 bases and J by 2 bases, with 16 bases between. The germline V gene encodes CDR1 SGHRS and CDR2 YFSETQ.

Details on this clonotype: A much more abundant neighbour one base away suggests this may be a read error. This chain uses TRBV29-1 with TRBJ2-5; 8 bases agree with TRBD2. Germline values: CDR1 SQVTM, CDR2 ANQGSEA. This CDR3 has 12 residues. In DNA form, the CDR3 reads TGCAGCGCTCAGCGGGGGCAAGAGAACCAGTACTTC. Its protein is CSAQRGQENQYF. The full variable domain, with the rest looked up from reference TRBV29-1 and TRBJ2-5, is SAVISQKPSRDICQRGTSLTIQCQVDSQVTMMFWYRQQPGQSLTLIATANQGSEATYESGFVIDKFPISRPNLTFSTLTVSNMSPEDSSIYLCSAQRGQENQYFGPGTRLLVL.

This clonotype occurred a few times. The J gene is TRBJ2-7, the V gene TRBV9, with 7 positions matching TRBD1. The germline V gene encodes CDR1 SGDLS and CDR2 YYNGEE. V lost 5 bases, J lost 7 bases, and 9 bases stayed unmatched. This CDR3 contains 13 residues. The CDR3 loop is CASSNRGQREQYF. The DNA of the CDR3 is TGTGCCAGCAGTAACAGGGGTCAACGGGAGCAGTACTTC.

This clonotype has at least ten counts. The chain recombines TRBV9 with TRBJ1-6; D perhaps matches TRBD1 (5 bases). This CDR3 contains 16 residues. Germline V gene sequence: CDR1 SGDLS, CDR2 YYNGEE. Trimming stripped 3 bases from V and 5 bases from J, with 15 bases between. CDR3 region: CASSGKTTGHNSPLHF. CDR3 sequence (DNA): TGTGCCAGCAGCGGGAAGACTACAGGACATAATTCACCCCTCCACTTT. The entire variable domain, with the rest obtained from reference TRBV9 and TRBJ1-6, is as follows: DSGVTQTPKHLITATGQRVTLRCSPRSGDLSVYWYQQSLDQGLQFLIQYYNGEERAKGNILERFSAQQFPDLHSELNLSSLELGDSALYFCASSGKTTGHNSPLHFGNGTRLTVT.

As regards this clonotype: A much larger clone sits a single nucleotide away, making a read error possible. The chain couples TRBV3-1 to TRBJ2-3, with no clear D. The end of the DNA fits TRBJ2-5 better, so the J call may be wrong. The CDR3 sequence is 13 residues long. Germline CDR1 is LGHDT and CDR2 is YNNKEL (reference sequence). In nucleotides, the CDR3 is TGTGCCAGCAGCCAAAGGTACCGAGAGACCCAGTACTTC. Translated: CASSQRYRETQYF.

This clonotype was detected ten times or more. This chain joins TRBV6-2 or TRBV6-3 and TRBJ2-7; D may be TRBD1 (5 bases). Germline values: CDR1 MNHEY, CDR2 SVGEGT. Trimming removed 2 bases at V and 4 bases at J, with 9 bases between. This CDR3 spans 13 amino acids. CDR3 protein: CASSYVTVYEQYF. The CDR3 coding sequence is TGTGCCAGCAGTTACGTGACAGTTTACGAGCAGTACTTC.

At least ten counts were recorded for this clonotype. This chain's CDR3 is CSAHLQGNEQFF. CDR3 in DNA: TGCAGTGCTCACCTACAGGGAAATGAGCAGTTCTTC. The chain is built from TRBV20-1 and TRBJ2-1, with D possibly TRBD1 on 6 matching bases. V dropped 5 bases and J dropped 7 bases, with 12 bases sitting between them. Germline V gives CDR1 DFQATT, CDR2 SNEGSKA (reference sequence). The CDR3 contains 12 residues.

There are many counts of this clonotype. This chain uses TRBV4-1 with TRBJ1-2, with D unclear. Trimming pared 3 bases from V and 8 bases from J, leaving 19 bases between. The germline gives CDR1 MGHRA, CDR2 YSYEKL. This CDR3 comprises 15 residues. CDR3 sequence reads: CASSHPVEGERGYTF. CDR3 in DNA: TGCGCCAGCAGCCACCCCGTGGAGGGAGAGAGAGGCTACACCTTC.

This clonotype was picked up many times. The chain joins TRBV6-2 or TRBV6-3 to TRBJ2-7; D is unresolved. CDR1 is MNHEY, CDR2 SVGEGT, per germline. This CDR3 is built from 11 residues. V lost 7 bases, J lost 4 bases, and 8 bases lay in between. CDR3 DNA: TGTGCCAGCACCACGGGTTACGAGCAGTACTTC. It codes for CASTTGYEQYF.

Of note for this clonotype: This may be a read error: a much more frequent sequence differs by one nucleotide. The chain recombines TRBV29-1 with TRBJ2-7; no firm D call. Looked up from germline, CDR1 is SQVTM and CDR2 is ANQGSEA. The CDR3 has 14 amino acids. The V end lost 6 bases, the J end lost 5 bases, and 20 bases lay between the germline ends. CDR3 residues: CSVKILGPKDEQYF. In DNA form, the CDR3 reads TGCAGCGTGAAGATACTGGGCCCCAAAGACGAGCAGTACTTC.

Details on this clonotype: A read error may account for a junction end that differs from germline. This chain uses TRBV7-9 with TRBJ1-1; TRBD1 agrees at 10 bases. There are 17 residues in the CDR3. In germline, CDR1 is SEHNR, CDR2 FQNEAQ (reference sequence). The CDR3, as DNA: TGTGCCAACAGCTCAGGACAGGGGGGGCCTATGAACACTGAAGCTTTCTTT. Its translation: CANSSGQGGPMNTEAFF.

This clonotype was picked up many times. The CDR3 coding sequence is TGCAGCGTTGCCGGGACAGGAGGCAACTATGGCTACACCTTC. Translated: CSVAGTGGNYGYTF. The rearrangement uses TRBV29-1 and TRBJ1-2, with 8 positions matching TRBD1. The CDR3 is 14 residues long. Germline V CDR1 and CDR2: SQVTM, ANQGSEA. V shed 4 bases, J shed 2 bases, and the junction held 6 bases outside the gene matches.

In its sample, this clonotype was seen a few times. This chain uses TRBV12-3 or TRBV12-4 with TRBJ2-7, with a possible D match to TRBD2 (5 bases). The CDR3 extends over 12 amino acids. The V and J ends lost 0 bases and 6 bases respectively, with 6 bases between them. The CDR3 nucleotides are TGTGCCAGCAGTTTAGCACGGGGCGAGCAGTACTTC. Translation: CASSLARGEQYF.

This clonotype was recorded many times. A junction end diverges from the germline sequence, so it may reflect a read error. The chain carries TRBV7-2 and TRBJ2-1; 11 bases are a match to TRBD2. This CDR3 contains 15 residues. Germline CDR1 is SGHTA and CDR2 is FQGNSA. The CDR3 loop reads CASTLKTSGRPEQFF. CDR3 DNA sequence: TGTGCCAGCACCTTAAAAACTAGCGGGAGACCTGAGCAGTTCTTC. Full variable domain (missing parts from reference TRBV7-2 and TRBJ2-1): GAGVSQSPSNKVTEKGKDVELRCDPISGHTALYWYRQSLGQGLEFLIYFQGNSAPDKSGLPSDRFSAERTGGSVSTLTIQRTQQEDSAVYLCASTLKTSGRPEQFFGPGTRLTVL.

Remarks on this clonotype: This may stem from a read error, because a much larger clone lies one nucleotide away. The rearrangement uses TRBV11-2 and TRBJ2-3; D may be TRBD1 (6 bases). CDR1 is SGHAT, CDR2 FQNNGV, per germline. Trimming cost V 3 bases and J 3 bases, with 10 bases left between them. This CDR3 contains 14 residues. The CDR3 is CASSLDSFTDTQYF. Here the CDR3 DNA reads TGTGCCAGCAGCTTGGACAGTTTTACAGATACGCAGTATTTT.

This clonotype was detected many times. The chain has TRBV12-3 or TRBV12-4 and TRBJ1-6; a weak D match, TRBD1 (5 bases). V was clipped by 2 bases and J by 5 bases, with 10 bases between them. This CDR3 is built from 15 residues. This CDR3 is CASSLQGNNNSPLHF. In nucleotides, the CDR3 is TGTGCCAGCAGTTTACAGGGTAACAATAATTCACCCCTCCACTTT.

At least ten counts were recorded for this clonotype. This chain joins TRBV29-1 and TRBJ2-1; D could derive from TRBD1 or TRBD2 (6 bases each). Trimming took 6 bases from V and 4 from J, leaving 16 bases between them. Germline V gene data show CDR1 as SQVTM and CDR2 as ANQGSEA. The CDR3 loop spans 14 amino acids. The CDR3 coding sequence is TGCAGCGTGTGGGGGCGGGGAGAGTACAATGAGCAGTTCTTC. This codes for CSVWGRGEYNEQFF.

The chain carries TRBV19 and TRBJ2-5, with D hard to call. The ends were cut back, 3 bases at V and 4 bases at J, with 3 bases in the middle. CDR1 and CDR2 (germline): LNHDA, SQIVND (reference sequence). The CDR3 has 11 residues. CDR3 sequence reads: CASSMGETQYF. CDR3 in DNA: TGTGCCAGTAGTATGGGAGAGACCCAGTACTTC.

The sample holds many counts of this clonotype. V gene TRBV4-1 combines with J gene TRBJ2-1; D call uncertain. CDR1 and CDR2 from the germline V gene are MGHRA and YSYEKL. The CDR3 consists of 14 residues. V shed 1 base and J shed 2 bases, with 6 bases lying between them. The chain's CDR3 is CASSQVRPYNEQFF. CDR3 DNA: TGCGCCAGCAGCCAAGTCCGCCCCTACAATGAGCAGTTCTTC.

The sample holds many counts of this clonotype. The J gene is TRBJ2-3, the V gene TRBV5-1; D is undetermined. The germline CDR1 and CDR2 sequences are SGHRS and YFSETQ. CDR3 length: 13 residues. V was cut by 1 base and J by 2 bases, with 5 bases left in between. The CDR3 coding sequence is TGCGCCAGCAGCTTGAAGAACACAGATACGCAGTATTTT. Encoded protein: CASSLKNTDTQYF.

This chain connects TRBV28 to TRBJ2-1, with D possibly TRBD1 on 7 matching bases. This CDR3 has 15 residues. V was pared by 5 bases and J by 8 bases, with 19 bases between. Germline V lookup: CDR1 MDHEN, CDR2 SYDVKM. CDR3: CASSPLQGGEYEQFF. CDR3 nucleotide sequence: TGTGCCAGCAGTCCATTGCAGGGGGGAGAATATGAGCAGTTCTTC. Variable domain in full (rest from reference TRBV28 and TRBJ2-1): DVKVTQSSRYLVKRTGEKVFLECVQDMDHENMFWYRQDPGLGLRLIYFSYDVKMKEKGDIPEGYSVSREKKERFSLILESASTNQTSMYLCASSPLQGGEYEQFFGPGTRLTVL.